A single sample gave rise to the 3 T cell receptor beta chains below, sequenced in a study of blood T cell repertoires in COVID-19. Libraries were prepared by immunoSEQ multiplex PCR; TCRdb keeps only in-frame clonotypes and omits some of them. Of about 170,000 clones listed, roughly 86% are singletons. The sequencing input was peripheral blood. The receptors come from a man aged 35 to 55 who had recovered from COVID-19.

The chain carries TRBV4-3 and TRBJ2-1, with D unclear. This CDR3 is 16 amino acids long. With 1 base removed from V and 0 bases from J, the gap between germline ends came to 10 bases. Germline CDR1 LGHNA, CDR2 YSLEER. The CDR3 sequence: CASSQVAISSYNEQFF. The CDR3 DNA sequence: TGCGCCAGCAGCCAAGTTGCGATTAGCTCCTACAATGAGCAGTTCTTC.

The rearrangement links TRBV18 to TRBJ1-6; TRBD1 matches 8 bases. This CDR3 has 15 residues. Per germline, CDR1 KGHSH and CDR2 LQKENI. The trim removed 1 base at V and 9 bases at J, leaving 5 bases unmatched. In nucleotides, the CDR3 is TGTGCCAGCTCACCACAGCCTACAGGGGGTTCACCCCTCCACTTT. Protein product: CASSPQPTGGSPLHF. The whole variable domain, filled in from reference TRBV18 and TRBJ1-6, reads NAGVMQNPRHLVRRRGQEARLRCSPMKGHSHVYWYRQLPEEGLKFMVYLQKENIIDESGMPKERFSAEFPKEGPSILRIQQVVRGDSAAYFCASSPQPTGGSPLHFGNGTRLTVT.

This clone came up a few times. The chain combines TRBV5-1 with TRBJ1-6; possibly TRBD1 for D (5 bases). V lost 1 base and J lost 7, with 9 bases in between. This CDR3 spans 14 amino acids. Germline CDR1 is SGHRS and CDR2 is YFSETQ. In nucleotides, the CDR3 is TGCGCCAGCAGCTTGACAGGAGAGAATTCACCCCTCCACTTT. Translation gives CASSLTGENSPLHF.